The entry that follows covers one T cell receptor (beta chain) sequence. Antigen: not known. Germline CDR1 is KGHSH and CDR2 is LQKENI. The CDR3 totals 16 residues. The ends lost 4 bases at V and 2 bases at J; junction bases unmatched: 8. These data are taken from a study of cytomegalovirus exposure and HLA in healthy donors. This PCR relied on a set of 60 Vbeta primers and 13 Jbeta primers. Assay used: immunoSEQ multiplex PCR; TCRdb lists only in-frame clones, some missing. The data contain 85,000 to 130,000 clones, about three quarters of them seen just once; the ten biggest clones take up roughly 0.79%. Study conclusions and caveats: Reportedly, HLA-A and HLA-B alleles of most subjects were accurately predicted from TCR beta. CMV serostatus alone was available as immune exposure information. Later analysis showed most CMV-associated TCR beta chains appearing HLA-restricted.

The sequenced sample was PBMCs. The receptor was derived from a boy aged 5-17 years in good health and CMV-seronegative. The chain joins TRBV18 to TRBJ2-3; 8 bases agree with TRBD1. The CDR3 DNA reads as TGTGCCAGCTCACGGCAGGGGGCGGACATCACAGATACGCAGTATTTT. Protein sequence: CASSRQGADITDTQYF.